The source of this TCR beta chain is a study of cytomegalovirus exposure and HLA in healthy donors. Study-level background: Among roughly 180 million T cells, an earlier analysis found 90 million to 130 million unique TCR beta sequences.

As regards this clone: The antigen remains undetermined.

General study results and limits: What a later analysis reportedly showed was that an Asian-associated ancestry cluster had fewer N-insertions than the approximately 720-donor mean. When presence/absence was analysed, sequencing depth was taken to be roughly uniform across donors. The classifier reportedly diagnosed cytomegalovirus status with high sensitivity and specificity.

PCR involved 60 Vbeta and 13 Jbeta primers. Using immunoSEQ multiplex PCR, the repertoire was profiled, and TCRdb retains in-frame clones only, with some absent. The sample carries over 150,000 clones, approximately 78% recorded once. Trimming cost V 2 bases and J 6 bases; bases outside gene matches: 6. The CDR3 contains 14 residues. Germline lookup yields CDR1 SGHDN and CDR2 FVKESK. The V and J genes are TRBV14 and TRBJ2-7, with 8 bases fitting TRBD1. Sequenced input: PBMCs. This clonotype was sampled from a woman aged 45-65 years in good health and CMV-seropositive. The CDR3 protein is CASSQRQGHPEQYF. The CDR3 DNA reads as TGTGCCAGCAGCCAACGACAGGGGCACCCCGAGCAGTACTTC. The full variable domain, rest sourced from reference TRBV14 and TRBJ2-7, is EAGVTQFPSHSVIEKGQTVTLRCDPISGHDNLYWYRRVMGKEIKFLLHFVKESKQDESGMPNNRFLAERTGGTYSTLKVQPAELEDSGVYFCASSQRQGHPEQYFGPGTRLTVT.